This TCR beta chain came from a study of spatial heterogeneity in lung cancer. About the research overall: Raw-read counts averaged over ten per unique TCR and UMI combination.

Every TCR cDNA molecule bore a unique molecular identifier. Each CDR3 protein gets one entry after TCRdb re-called the 5' RACE reads with MiXCR. Here the sample spans 75,000 to 85,000 distinct CDR3 sequences, 15% to 25% being singletons. The time point is: sample taken at primary tumor resection. No cell sorting; template was whole RNA from tumor, lung tissue or PBMC. General observations from the study: Compared with follow-up, resection was when ubiquitous expanded tumor TCRs appeared in blood more.

This CDR3 has 15 amino acids. CDR1 is MNHNY and CDR2 is SVGAGI in the germline V gene (reference sequence). Losses at the gene ends were 6 bases for V and 1 base for J; bases not matched to a gene: 5. Remarks on this clonotype: Its antigen is not identified.

The TCR comes from a male donor with early-stage non-small cell lung cancer. Sequencing used PBMCs, obtained at surgery. The chain carries TRBV6-6 and TRBJ2-7, with 11 bases lining up with TRBD2. The CDR3 loop reads CASRTSGSESYEQYF. CDR3 coding DNA: TGTGCCAGCAGAACTAGCGGGAGTGAATCCTACGAGCAGTACTTC.